The 17 T cell receptor beta chains below come from one sample, sequenced in a study of blood T cell repertoires in COVID-19. The data were produced by immunoSEQ multiplex PCR, yet TCRdb's version contains in-frame clones alone and is incomplete. The repertoire has under 200,000 clones, 70% to 90% of them found once; the top ten carry approximately 5.6%. What was sequenced was peripheral blood. These receptors were taken from a middle-aged man with active or convalescent COVID-19.

V is TRBV6-5 and J is TRBJ1-5; no clear D. This CDR3 has 16 residues. The germline CDR1 and CDR2 sequences are MNHEY and SVGAGI. V lost 0 bases and J lost 0, with 9 bases in between. The DNA of the CDR3 is TGTGCCAGCAGTTACTCTTCCAGTTATAGCAATCAGCCCCAGCATTTT. Amino acid sequence: CASSYSSSYSNQPQHF.

The chain is built from TRBV10-3 and TRBJ2-2; D is perhaps TRBD1 (8 bases). Germline loops: CDR1 ENHRY, CDR2 SYGVKD. There are 15 residues in the CDR3. The V end lost 6 bases, the J end lost 5 bases, and 16 bases lay between the germline ends. The CDR3 reads CAIRSQGGNTGELFF. In DNA, the CDR3 is TGTGCCATCAGGTCACAGGGGGGGAATACCGGGGAGCTGTTTTTT.

The V gene is TRBV28, the J gene TRBJ2-1; 10 bases align to TRBD1. Per germline, CDR1 MDHEN and CDR2 SYDVKM. The J segment lost 7 bases and the V segment lost 3 bases, leaving 6 bases of the junction unmatched. This CDR3 region has 15 residues. The CDR3 DNA reads TGTGCCAGCAGTTTGGGCGGGACAGGGGTAAATGAGCAGTTCTTC. Translating gives CASSLGGTGVNEQFF.

This clone was counted only a few times. The chain is built from TRBV5-6 and TRBJ1-2; 9 nucleotides align to TRBD1. Losses at the gene ends were 4 bases for V and 4 bases for J; bases not matched to a gene: 17. CDR1 is SGHDT and CDR2 is YYEEEE in the germline V gene. The CDR3 extends over 18 amino acids. As DNA, the CDR3 is TGTGCCAGCAGCCCGAAAGGGACAGGGAGCGCCTACTTCTATGGCTACACCTTC. It specifies CASSPKGTGSAYFYGYTF.

The chain employs TRBV25-1 and TRBJ2-7; 8 bases fit TRBD1. Germline-derived CDR1 and CDR2 are MGHDK and SYGVNS. The length of the CDR3 is 16 residues. V lost 6 bases to trimming and J lost 1 base; unmatched junction nucleotides: 11. Here the CDR3 reads CASRRGGGTGSYEQYF. CDR3 coding DNA: TGTGCCAGCAGGAGAGGGGGCGGGACAGGATCCTACGAGCAGTACTTC.

This sequence joins TRBV6-1 and TRBJ2-3; D call uncertain. The CDR3 runs 14 residues. Germline values: CDR1 MNHNS, CDR2 SASEGT. With 1 base removed from V and 0 bases from J, the gap between germline ends came to 5 bases. The DNA of the CDR3 is TGTGCCAGCAGTGAAGACTGGAGCACAGATACGCAGTATTTT. Translating it yields CASSEDWSTDTQYF.

This clone came up a few times. The J gene is TRBJ2-3, the V gene TRBV7-9; the D gene is possibly TRBD1 (6 bases). The V and J ends lost 0 bases and 4 bases respectively, with 11 bases between them. The CDR3 is 15 residues long. In germline, CDR1 is SEHNR, CDR2 FQNEAQ (reference sequence). In nucleotides, the CDR3 is TGTGCCAGCAGCTTAGCGCAACAGGGCGCAGATACGCAGTATTTT. This codes for CASSLAQQGADTQYF.

The chain employs TRBV27 and TRBJ1-1; 9 nucleotides align to TRBD1. J lost 5 bases, V lost 5 bases, and 3 bases had no gene match. Germline-derived CDR1 and CDR2 are MNHEY and SMNVEV (reference sequence). This CDR3 has 13 amino acids. CDR3 in amino acids: CASSNRGQTEAFF. In nucleotides, the CDR3 is TGTGCCAGCAGTAACAGGGGGCAGACTGAAGCTTTCTTT.

The chain employs TRBV29-1 and TRBJ2-6; D might be TRBD1 (6 bases). Trimming took 4 bases from V and 2 from J, leaving 6 bases between them. The CDR3 spans 13 residues. CDR1 is SQVTM, CDR2 ANQGSEA, per germline. The CDR3 coding sequence is TGCAGCGTTGCAGGGGCTGGGGCCAACGTCCTGACTTTC. Amino acids: CSVAGAGANVLTF.

This CDR3 reads CASSPVLSSNQPQHF. CDR3 DNA: TGCGCCAGCAGTCCAGTCCTCTCGAGCAATCAGCCCCAGCATTTT. The chain is built from TRBV4-1 and TRBJ1-5; D call uncertain. From germline, CDR1 is MGHRA and CDR2 YSYEKL. CDR3 size: 15 residues. V was clipped by 6 bases and J by 1 base, with 13 bases between them.

The V gene is TRBV5-1, the J gene TRBJ2-7; D gene unclear. The CDR3 is 14 amino acids. The V end lost 0 bases, the J end lost 3 bases, and 10 bases lay between the germline ends. Germline CDR1 reads SGHRS; CDR2 reads YFSETQ. DNA for the CDR3: TGCGCCAGCAGCTTGGGTCCGGTGTTCTACGAGCAGTACTTC. Its protein product is CASSLGPVFYEQYF. The whole variable domain, filled in from reference TRBV5-1 and TRBJ2-7, reads KAGVTQTPRYLIKTRGQQVTLSCSPISGHRSVSWYQQTPGQGLQFLFEYFSETQRNKGNFPGRFSGRQFSNSRSEMNVSTLELGDSALYLCASSLGPVFYEQYFGPGTRLTVT.

The genes are TRBV28 and TRBJ1-1, with D maybe TRBD1 (6 bases). Germline lookup yields CDR1 MDHEN and CDR2 SYDVKM. The CDR3 sequence is 13 residues long. V was cut by 5 bases and J by 11 bases, with 18 bases left in between. The CDR3 protein is CASSRHTGFDAFF. The DNA of the CDR3 is TGTGCCAGCAGTCGTCATACAGGGTTTGATGCTTTCTTT.

This clone was detected only a few times. The V gene is TRBV2, the J gene TRBJ2-2; D is perhaps TRBD2 (5 bases). V gave up 0 bases and J gave up 5 bases, with 10 bases separating them. Germline assignment: CDR1 SNHLY and CDR2 FYNNEI. This CDR3 contains 15 residues. CDR3 loop: CASSEALRGTGELFF. DNA of the CDR3: TGTGCCAGCAGTGAAGCGCTTCGGGGAACCGGGGAGCTGTTTTTT.

The CDR3 loop reads CASSFAYNEQFF. Here the CDR3 DNA reads TGTGCCAGCAGTTTTGCGTACAATGAGCAGTTCTTC. This sequence joins TRBV28 and TRBJ2-1; D is unresolved. V was pared by 3 bases and J by 4 bases, with 4 bases between. The CDR3 is 12 residues long. Germline values: CDR1 MDHEN, CDR2 SYDVKM.

The chain combines TRBV28 with TRBJ2-1; 8 bases agree with TRBD2. The CDR3 length is 16 residues. Germline loops: CDR1 MDHEN, CDR2 SYDVKM. V was clipped by 1 base and J by 9 bases; unmatched bases: 11. The CDR3 DNA follows: TGTGCCAGCAGTTTATCGGATCGGGAGGGCCGGGGTGAGCAGTTCTTC. Encoded protein: CASSLSDREGRGEQFF. Together with reference TRBV28 and TRBJ2-1, the CDR3 gives the full variable domain: DVKVTQSSRYLVKRTGEKVFLECVQDMDHENMFWYRQDPGLGLRLIYFSYDVKMKEKGDIPEGYSVSREKKERFSLILESASTNQTSMYLCASSLSDREGRGEQFFGPGTRLTVL.

This clone showed up just once. This sequence joins TRBV28 and TRBJ2-7, with 8 bases that match TRBD1. V shed 8 bases, J shed 2 bases, and the junction held 20 bases outside the gene matches. This CDR3 is built from 18 residues. Germline-derived CDR1 and CDR2 are MDHEN and SYDVKM. The CDR3 bases are TGTGCCAGCCTCCGCCCAGGGGGCACAGGAGGTGTGGCCTACGAGCAGTACTTC. Its protein product is CASLRPGGTGGVAYEQYF.

This clone has only one observation. The chain couples TRBV18 to TRBJ1-5; TRBD1 is a possible D gene (5 bases). In germline, CDR1 is KGHSH, CDR2 LQKENI. This CDR3 contains 15 residues. Trimming cost V 0 bases and J 6 bases, with 12 bases left between them. CDR3 sequence: CASSPPGGVGQPQHF. As DNA, the CDR3 is TGTGCCAGCTCACCACCAGGAGGGGTGGGTCAGCCCCAGCATTTT.